The present entry profiles one TCR beta chain with its context. This record comes from a study of shared clonotypes between healthy human individuals. The protocol was immunoSEQ multiplex PCR, while the TCRdb copy is restricted to in-frame clones and leaves out a portion. The sample includes approximately 330,000 clones, over 70% of them seen just once. Nashville, Tennessee was home to all donors, who were Caucasian adults. Germline loops: CDR1 SGHNT, CDR2 YYREEE (reference sequence). Trimming stripped 2 bases from V and 4 bases from J, with 13 bases between. The CDR3 consists of 14 residues. Sequenced sample: memory CD4+ T cells sorted from blood. Subset given: CD45RA-negative fraction. The receptor's source is a man aged 30 to 45 in good health. The chain uses TRBV5-4 and TRBJ2-7; possibly TRBD1 or TRBD2 for D (6 bases each). The CDR3 protein is CASSLGLQGYEQYF. The CDR3 coding sequence is TGTGCCAGCAGCTTAGGACTACAGGGATACGAGCAGTACTTC.